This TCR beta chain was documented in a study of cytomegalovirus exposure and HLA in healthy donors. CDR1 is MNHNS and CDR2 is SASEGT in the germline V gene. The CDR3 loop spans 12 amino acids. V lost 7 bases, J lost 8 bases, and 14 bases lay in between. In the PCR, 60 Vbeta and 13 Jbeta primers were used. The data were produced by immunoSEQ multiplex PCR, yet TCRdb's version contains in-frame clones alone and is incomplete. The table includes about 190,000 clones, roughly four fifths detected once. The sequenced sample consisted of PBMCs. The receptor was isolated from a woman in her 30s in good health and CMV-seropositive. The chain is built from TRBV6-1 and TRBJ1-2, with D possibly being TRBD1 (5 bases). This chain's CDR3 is CASTGLSVGYTF. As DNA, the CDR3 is TGTGCCAGCACGGGACTCTCTGTAGGCTACACCTTC.